This T cell receptor (beta chain) derives from a study of blood T cell repertoires in COVID-19 (TCRdb year 2020). Study-level background: Samples from collaborators originated in the United States, Italy and Spain and spanned both the acute and convalescent phases of COVID-19. The material from the prospective study consisted of cDNA or gDNA derived from T cells, B-cell-depleted T cells, or PBMCs. Subjects who had been exposed to COVID-19, were actively infected with it, or had recovered from it provided the deeply sampled blood TCRbeta repertoires that made up the dataset. A freely available public database, intended as a resource for researchers studying the immune response to SARS-CoV-2, is where the repertoires were released. The samples were drawn from two sources: the first 160 participants of the ongoing ImmuneRACE study, and 1,000 to 1,500 subjects contributed by 6 global collaborators. Nearly every sample came with metadata listing a de-identified subject ID, COVID-19 status, age in years and sex. Where available, HLA class I and class II types were obtained from metadata supplied by the sample provider rather than from assay-based typing.

Collaborating institutions collected whole blood in K2EDTA tubes following their own protocols. Collaborator samples were shipped for TCRbeta analysis as frozen whole blood, isolated PBMCs, or DNA extracted from either sample type. TCRbeta CDR3 regions were amplified from genomic DNA by means of the immunoSEQ Assay, a bias-controlled multiplex PCR. As for the authors' bioinformatics: Nucleated cell counts per sample were estimated from amplification of reference gene primers within the assay. Sequence reads were collapsed and filtered to measure the absolute abundance of every unique TCRbeta CDR3 rearrangement. Productive Simpson clonality was computed per sample as the square root of Simpson's diversity index over productive rearrangements. TCRdb stores this immuneACCESS table with in-frame sequences only. Part of the clones is absent; in the studies checked, under half of the shortfall reflects unresolved V genes, and no reason is known for the rest. V and J calls and clone size are copied from that table; D and trimming were computed from the DNA. Within this sample are about 100,000 clones, with approximately 87% of them counted one time only. The ten top clones hold about 13% of the sample.

A note on this clone: Its binding antigen is unknown. No base-level quality is on record; no much larger clone is a single base apart.

Study-level results and caveats: How much clinical and demographic metadata was included differed by source and by participant, and the metadata was provided uncurated.

The origin of this receptor is a human donor in a cohort sampled during active COVID-19. Sequenced material: peripheral blood.

The CDR3 in this case is CASSDRTFSEAFF. Read as DNA, the sequence is TGTGCCAGCAGCGATCGGACATTTTCTGAAGCTTTCTTT. In this chain, TRBV6-2 or TRBV6-3 is recombined with TRBJ1-1, and perhaps TRBD1 as D gene, on 5 matching bases. The CDR3 spans 13 residues, from the cysteine through the phenylalanine. The kept DNA is CDR3 alone, 39 bases in frame from the first base. CDR1 MNHEY and CDR2 SVGEGT are derived from the germline V gene. V is reduced by 6 bases and J by 6 bases, leaving a spacing of 14 bases between them.